The 27 T cell receptor beta chains reported below all come from one sample, sequenced in a study of cytomegalovirus exposure and HLA in healthy donors. The study ran its PCR with 60 Vbeta and 13 Jbeta primers. Generated by immunoSEQ multiplex PCR, the TCRdb table keeps only in-frame clones and is missing some. Listed are roughly 55,000 clones; 8% to 13% falls within the top ten. The sequencing input was PBMCs. These receptors were taken from a woman between 45 and 65 years old in good health and CMV-seropositive.

The J gene is TRBJ1-1, the V gene TRBV5-4, with 7 bases fitting TRBD1. Trimming took 0 bases from V and 9 from J; bases not matched to a gene: 2. The V gene's germline CDR1 is SGHNT and CDR2 YYREEE (reference sequence). The CDR3 covers 12 residues. The CDR3 reads CASSLDRGKAFF. Here the CDR3 DNA reads TGTGCCAGCAGCTTGGACAGGGGAAAAGCTTTCTTT. The variable domain in full, with the rest retrieved from reference TRBV5-4 and TRBJ1-1, is ETGVTQSPTHLIKTRGQQVTLRCSSQSGHNTVSWYQQALGQGPQFIFQYYREEENGRGNFPPRFSGLQFPNYSSELNVNALELDDSALYLCASSLDRGKAFFGQGTRLTVV.

V and J are TRBV29-1 and TRBJ2-1; 9 bases agree with TRBD1. CDR1 is SQVTM and CDR2 is ANQGSEA in the germline V gene. V shed 4 bases, J shed 8 bases, and the junction held 3 bases outside the gene matches. The CDR3 has 12 residues. The CDR3 DNA is TGCAGCGTTGGACAGGGGGACGATGAGCAGTTCTTC. It encodes CSVGQGDDEQFF.

This chain connects TRBV6-1 to TRBJ1-1, with D tentatively TRBD1 (5 bases). V shed 2 bases and J shed 11 bases, with 18 bases lying between them. The CDR3 sequence is 14 residues long. Germline V gene sequence: CDR1 MNHNS, CDR2 SASEGT. The CDR3 DNA is TGTGCCAGCAGTGAATATGGGGGGGACGCGGTTGCTTTCTTT. The encoded protein is CASSEYGGDAVAFF.

The chain couples TRBV7-8 to TRBJ1-5; 7 bases match TRBD1. The V segment lost 4 bases and the J segment 5 bases; nucleotides outside the gene matches: 8. The germline gives CDR1 SGHVS, CDR2 FQNEAQ. CDR3 length: 15 residues. CDR3 nucleotide sequence: TGTGCCAGCAGCTCGCGACAGGGAGTGGATCAGCCCCAGCATTTT. Translating gives CASSSRQGVDQPQHF.

The chain has TRBV30 and TRBJ2-1; TRBD2 agrees at 8 bases. The trim removed 8 bases at V and 4 bases at J, leaving 10 bases unmatched. CDR3 size: 14 residues. Germline CDR1 reads GTSNPN; CDR2 reads SVGIG (reference sequence). The DNA of the CDR3 is TGTGCCGGGGAGAAGCGGGAGTTTTACAATGAGCAGTTCTTC. Residues: CAGEKREFYNEQFF. The whole variable domain, filled in from reference TRBV30 and TRBJ2-1, reads SQTIHQWPATLVQPVGSPLSLECTVEGTSNPNLYWYRQAAGRGLQLLFYSVGIGQISSEVPQNLSASRPQDRQFILSSKKLLLSDSGFYLCAGEKREFYNEQFFGPGTRLTVL.

The V and J genes are TRBV4-3 and TRBJ1-5, with D hard to call. Germline assignment: CDR1 LGHNA and CDR2 YSLEER. The CDR3 consists of 13 residues. Trimming removed 2 bases at V and 5 bases at J, with 7 bases between. The chain's CDR3 is CASSQQIHQPQHF. DNA of the CDR3: TGCGCCAGCAGCCAACAGATACATCAGCCCCAGCATTTT.

V usage is TRBV7-2 and J usage is TRBJ1-5, with TRBD1 as a possible D gene (5 bases). Germline V gene sequence: CDR1 SGHTA, CDR2 FQGNSA. V lost 6 bases to trimming and J lost 5 bases, with 14 bases between them. The CDR3 is made up of 14 amino acids. CDR3 amino acids: CASSPRGGDQPQHF. The CDR3 DNA is TGTGCCAGCAGTCCAAGGGGTGGGGATCAGCCCCAGCATTTT.

The J gene is TRBJ2-7, the V gene TRBV4-1; 7 bases fit TRBD1. Trimming took 2 bases from V and 1 from J; bases not matched to a gene: 2. Germline V gene data show CDR1 as MGHRA and CDR2 as YSYEKL. The CDR3 contains 14 residues. This chain's CDR3 is CASSQLGQSYEQYF. The CDR3 coding sequence is TGCGCCAGCAGCCAATTGGGACAGTCCTACGAGCAGTACTTC.

The rearrangement joins TRBV16 to TRBJ1-2, with 8 bases that match TRBD1. The CDR3 has 14 residues. The V and J ends lost 0 bases and 6 bases, in that order; junction bases with no gene match: 3. The germline V gene has CDR1 KGHSY and CDR2 FQNENV. The CDR3 DNA sequence: TGTGCCAGCAGCCAATCAGGGGACAGGCATGGCTACACCTTC. This gives the protein CASSQSGDRHGYTF.

The rearrangement joins TRBV30 to TRBJ1-5; 8 positions match TRBD1. CDR3 length: 16 residues. Per germline, CDR1 GTSNPN and CDR2 SVGIG (reference sequence). The V gene end was trimmed by 1 base and the J gene end by 1 base; junction bases not matched to a gene: 6. The CDR3 is CAWSEGTGRSNQPQHF. In nucleotides, the CDR3 is TGTGCCTGGAGTGAAGGGACAGGAAGAAGCAATCAGCCCCAGCATTTT. Together with reference TRBV30 and TRBJ1-5, the CDR3 gives the full variable domain: SQTIHQWPATLVQPVGSPLSLECTVEGTSNPNLYWYRQAAGRGLQLLFYSVGIGQISSEVPQNLSASRPQDRQFILSSKKLLLSDSGFYLCAWSEGTGRSNQPQHFGDGTRLSIL.

This rearrangement joins TRBV5-5 to TRBJ2-7; possibly TRBD2 for D (6 bases). Germline-derived CDR1 and CDR2 are SGHKS and YYEKEE (reference sequence). Trimming pared 2 bases from V and 7 bases from J, leaving 22 bases between. The CDR3 is made up of 16 amino acids. CDR3 DNA: TGTGCCAGCAGCTTAACCCGGACGTCGCACCGGGGGGAGCAGTACTTC. Protein sequence: CASSLTRTSHRGEQYF.

The chain combines TRBV25-1 with TRBJ2-1; perhaps TRBD1 as D (5 bases). This CDR3 has 15 amino acids. Germline CDR1 MGHDK, CDR2 SYGVNS. V shed 2 bases and J shed 2 bases, with 10 bases lying between them. The CDR3 nucleotides are TGTGCCAGCAGTGAAGGTACAGGCGCCTACAATGAGCAGTTCTTC. It is translated as CASSEGTGAYNEQFF.

This rearrangement joins TRBV19 to TRBJ1-4; 9 bases are shared with TRBD1. The CDR3 is made up of 17 amino acids. Losses at the gene ends were 3 bases for V and 8 bases for J; bases not matched to a gene: 13. The V gene's germline CDR1 is LNHDA and CDR2 SQIVND (reference sequence). The CDR3: CASSILPPGQGREKLFF. CDR3 DNA sequence: TGTGCCAGTAGTATCCTACCTCCGGGACAGGGAAGGGAAAAACTGTTTTTT.

The chain uses TRBV4-2 and TRBJ1-5; D is ambiguous. Germline loops: CDR1 LGHNA, CDR2 YNFKEQ. CDR3 size: 15 residues. V lost 1 base, J lost 0 bases, and 7 bases lay in between. In DNA form, the CDR3 reads TGTGCCAGCAGCCAAGTGGCAGGTAGCAATCAGCCCCAGCATTTT. Its translation: CASSQVAGSNQPQHF.

Turning to this clone: Different DNA sequences within this sample yield the same CDR3. The V call is TRBV11-3, the J call TRBJ1-1; a weak D match, TRBD1 (5 bases). Germline V gives CDR1 SGHNT, CDR2 YENEEA. The CDR3 loop spans 13 amino acids. With 2 bases removed from V and 4 bases from J, the gap between germline ends came to 8 bases. CDR3 DNA sequence: TGTGCCAGCAGCTTACCAAGGGGCACTGAAGCTTTCTTT. It codes for CASSLPRGTEAFF.

The rearrangement uses TRBV19 and TRBJ1-6, with TRBD1 matching 7 bases. Losses at the gene ends were 3 bases for V and 0 bases for J; bases not matched to a gene: 5. The germline gives CDR1 LNHDA, CDR2 SQIVND (reference sequence). This CDR3 region has 17 residues. CDR3 sequence (DNA): TGTGCCAGTAGTATGGGACAGCCGAGCTCCTATAATTCACCCCTCCACTTT. As protein: CASSMGQPSSYNSPLHF.

The V call is TRBV5-4, the J call TRBJ1-5; TRBD1 might be the D (5 bases). The CDR3 is 17 residues long. From germline, CDR1 is SGHNT and CDR2 YYREEE (reference sequence). V was trimmed by 2 bases and J by 6 bases, leaving 21 bases between them. The CDR3 DNA reads TGTGCCAGCAGCTTTAGATCCGGGACTGGTGGTACTCAGCCCCAGCATTTT. Translated: CASSFRSGTGGTQPQHF. Together with reference TRBV5-4 and TRBJ1-5, the CDR3 gives the full variable domain: ETGVTQSPTHLIKTRGQQVTLRCSSQSGHNTVSWYQQALGQGPQFIFQYYREEENGRGNFPPRFSGLQFPNYSSELNVNALELDDSALYLCASSFRSGTGGTQPQHFGDGTRLSIL.

The J gene is TRBJ1-2, the V gene TRBV4-2; D remains unclear. This CDR3 has 13 amino acids. V dropped 4 bases and J dropped 3 bases, with 9 bases sitting between them. Germline V CDR1 and CDR2: LGHNA, YNFKEQ. CDR3: CASSREGDYGYTF. The CDR3 coding sequence is TGTGCCAGCAGCCGGGAGGGCGACTATGGCTACACCTTC.

Comment on this clone: Its ends do not fully match the called genes, so a read error is possible. The V and J genes are TRBV4-3 and TRBJ2-1; 11 bases agree with TRBD2. This CDR3 spans 15 amino acids. Looked up from germline, CDR1 is LGHNA and CDR2 is YSLEER. Written as DNA, the CDR3 is TGCGCCAGCAGCCTTACTAGCGGGGGCTACAATGAGCAGCTCTTC. Its protein product is CASSLTSGGYNEQLF.

J is TRBJ1-3 and V is TRBV18; TRBD1 matches at 8 bases. The CDR3 is made up of 17 amino acids. Germline loops: CDR1 KGHSH, CDR2 LQKENI. After removal of 1 base from V and 0 bases from J, the junction contained 5 bases not matched to a gene. Written as DNA, the CDR3 is TGTGCCAGCTCACCACTGACAGGGGCCCGCTCTGGAAACACCATATATTTT. Its protein product is CASSPLTGARSGNTIYF.

J is TRBJ2-3 and V is TRBV28; TRBD2 aligns across 10 bases. The germline CDR1 and CDR2 sequences are MDHEN and SYDVKM. J lost 5 bases, V lost 8 bases, and 4 bases had no gene match. CDR3 size: 13 residues. The CDR3 region has the DNA TGTGCCAGCGGGCTAGCGGGAGTAGATACGCAGTATTTT. As protein: CASGLAGVDTQYF.

The rearrangement links TRBV6-5 to TRBJ1-1, with 8 bases matching TRBD1. Germline CDR1 MNHEY, CDR2 SVGAGI. The CDR3 totals 14 residues. J gave up 5 bases and V 2 bases, and 4 bases lay outside the gene matches. CDR3 nucleotides: TGTGCCAGCAGTTACGCGACAGGGGCGACTGAAGCTTTCTTT. It translates to CASSYATGATEAFF.

The chain recombines TRBV30 with TRBJ1-5; 10 bases fit TRBD1. The CDR3 extends over 17 amino acids. CDR1 is GTSNPN, CDR2 SVGIG, per germline (reference sequence). J lost 0 bases, V lost 4 bases, and 9 bases had no gene match. The CDR3 loop reads CAWTPGQGTYSNQPQHF. DNA for the CDR3: TGTGCCTGGACTCCGGGACAGGGGACGTATAGCAATCAGCCCCAGCATTTT.

The chain combines TRBV27 with TRBJ2-4; a possible D gene is TRBD2 (6 bases). This CDR3 comprises 15 residues. Trimming pared 6 bases from V and 6 bases from J, leaving 18 bases between. Germline CDR1 and CDR2: MNHEY and SMNVEV (reference sequence). CDR3 in amino acids: CASRFGTGDLNIQYF. CDR3 DNA: TGTGCCAGCAGATTTGGGACGGGGGATTTAAACATTCAGTACTTC.

The chain joins TRBV6-5 to TRBJ2-5; 11 nucleotides line up with TRBD2. The closer fit of TRBJ2-7 to the DNA end suggests the J call may be wrong. CDR3 length: 15 amino acids. CDR1 is MNHEY, CDR2 SVGAGI, per germline. The CDR3 sequence: CASRPGTSGSAEQYF. The CDR3 DNA is TGTGCCAGCAGGCCCGGGACTAGCGGTTCTGCCGAGCAGTACTTC.

The chain is built from TRBV5-6 and TRBJ1-2; 8 bases are a match to TRBD1. V lost 0 bases and J lost 4; bases outside the gene matches: 5. CDR1 is SGHDT and CDR2 is YYEEEE in the germline V gene. There are 15 residues in the CDR3. CDR3 amino acids: CASSLGATGGYGYTF. As DNA, the CDR3 is TGTGCCAGCAGCTTGGGGGCCACAGGGGGCTATGGCTACACCTTC.

Comment on this clone: The junction departs from germline at one end; a sequencing error may be responsible. The chain uses TRBV18 and TRBJ2-1; 7 bases align to TRBD2. Germline V gene lookup returns CDR1 KGHSH and CDR2 LQKENI. The CDR3 consists of 13 residues. The CDR3: CDSFRDYPWEQFF. The CDR3 DNA reads TGTGACAGCTTCCGGGACTACCCCTGGGAGCAGTTCTTC.